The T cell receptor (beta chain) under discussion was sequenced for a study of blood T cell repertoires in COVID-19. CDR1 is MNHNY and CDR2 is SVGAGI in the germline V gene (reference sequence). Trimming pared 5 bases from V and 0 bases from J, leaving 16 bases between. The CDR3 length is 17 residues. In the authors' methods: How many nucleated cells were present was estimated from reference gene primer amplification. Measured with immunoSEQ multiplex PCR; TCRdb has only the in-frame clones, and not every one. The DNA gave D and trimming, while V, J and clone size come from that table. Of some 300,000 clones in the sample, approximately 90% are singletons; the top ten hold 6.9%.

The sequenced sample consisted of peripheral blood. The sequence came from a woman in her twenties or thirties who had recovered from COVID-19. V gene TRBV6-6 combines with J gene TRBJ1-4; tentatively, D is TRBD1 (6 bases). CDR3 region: CASSPSTGSATNEKLFF. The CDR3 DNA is TGTGCCAGCAGTCCCAGTACAGGGTCGGCAACTAATGAAAAACTGTTTTTT.